This T cell receptor (beta chain) was captured in a study of sequential checkpoint blockade in melanoma. In the study overall: Maintenance nivolumab came after either treatment sequence.

Assay used: immunoSEQ multiplex PCR; TCRdb lists only in-frame clones, some missing. Found here are more than 10,000 clones, about four fifths of them singletons; the top ten hold 6% to 8%. This CDR3 region has 16 residues. Germline CDR1 SEHNR, CDR2 FQNEAQ (reference sequence). The trim removed 2 bases at V and 4 bases at J, leaving 9 bases unmatched. Treatment given: randomized to nivolumab then ipilimumab (arm A) or the reverse (arm B). This rearrangement joins TRBV7-9 to TRBJ2-3; 7 positions agree with TRBD1. The receptor comes from a human donor with melanoma. Sequencing used CD8+ T cells sorted from blood (inferred from file names), obtained from a patient given nivolumab and ipilimumab in sequence. The CDR3, as DNA: TGTGCCAGCAGCTTAACCGGGACAGCGGTGGCAGATACGCAGTATTTT. Translating gives CASSLTGTAVADTQYF.